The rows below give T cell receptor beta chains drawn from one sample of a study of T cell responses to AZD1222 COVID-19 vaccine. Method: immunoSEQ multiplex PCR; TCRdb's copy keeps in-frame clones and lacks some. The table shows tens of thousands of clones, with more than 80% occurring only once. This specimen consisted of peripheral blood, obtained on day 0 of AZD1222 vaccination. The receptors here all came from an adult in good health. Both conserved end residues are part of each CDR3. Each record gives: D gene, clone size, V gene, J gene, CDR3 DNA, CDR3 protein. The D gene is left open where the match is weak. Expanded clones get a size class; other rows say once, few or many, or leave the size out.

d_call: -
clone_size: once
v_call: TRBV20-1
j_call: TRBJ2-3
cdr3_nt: TGCAGTGCAGAGAGAACAGATACGCAGTATTTT
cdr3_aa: CSAERTDTQYF

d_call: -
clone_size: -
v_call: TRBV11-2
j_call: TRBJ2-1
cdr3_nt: TGTGCCAGCAGCTTAGGTCTAGGGGAGTTTGGCTCCTACAATGAGCAGTTCTTC
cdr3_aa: CASSLGLGEFGSYNEQFF

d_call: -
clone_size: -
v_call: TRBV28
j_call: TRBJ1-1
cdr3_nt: TGTGCCAGCAGTCCCATCGACTGGAGGGGCACTGAAGCTTTCTTT
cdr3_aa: CASSPIDWRGTEAFF

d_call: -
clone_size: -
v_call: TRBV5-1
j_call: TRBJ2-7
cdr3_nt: TGCGCCAGCAGCTTGGTGGGGGGCAGGGTCATCCATGAGCAGTACTTC
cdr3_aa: CASSLVGGRVIHEQYF

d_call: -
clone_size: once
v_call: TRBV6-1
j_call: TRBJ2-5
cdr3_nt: TGTGCCAGCAGTGAAAAGGTTCGACAGAGGTACCAAGAGACCCAGTACTTC
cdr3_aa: CASSEKVRQRYQETQYF

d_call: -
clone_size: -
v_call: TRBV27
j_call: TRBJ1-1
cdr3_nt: TGTGCCAGCACTCTTAGGACACTGAACACTGAAGCTTTCTTT
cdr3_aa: CASTLRTLNTEAFF

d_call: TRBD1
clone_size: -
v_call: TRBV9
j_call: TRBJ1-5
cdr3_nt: TGTGCCAGCAGCCCGACAGGGGCCAATCAGCCCCAGCATTTT
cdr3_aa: CASSPTGANQPQHF

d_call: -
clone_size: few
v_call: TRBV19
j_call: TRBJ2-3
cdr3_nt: TGTGCCAGTAGTATAGACAGCCCAGATACGCAGTATTTT
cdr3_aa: CASSIDSPDTQYF

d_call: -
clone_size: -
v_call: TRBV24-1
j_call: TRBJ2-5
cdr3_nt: TGTGCCACCAGTGATCCCGAGGGGGGGGAGACCCAGTACTTC
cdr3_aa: CATSDPEGGETQYF

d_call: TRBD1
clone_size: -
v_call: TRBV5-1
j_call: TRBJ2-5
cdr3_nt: TGCGCCAGCAGCTGGGGACAGGCCCAAGAGACCCAGTACTTC
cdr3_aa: CASSWGQAQETQYF

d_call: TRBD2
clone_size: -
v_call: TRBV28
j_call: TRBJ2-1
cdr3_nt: TGTGCCAGCGAGGGAGGGACGGATTATCCCGGGACTAGGTCGGTTGGTGAGCAGTTCTTC
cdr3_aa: CASEGGTDYPGTRSVGEQFF

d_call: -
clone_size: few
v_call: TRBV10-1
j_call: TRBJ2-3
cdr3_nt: TGCGCCAGCAGTAAAGGAGGGGCCGATACGCAGTATTTT
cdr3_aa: CASSKGGADTQYF

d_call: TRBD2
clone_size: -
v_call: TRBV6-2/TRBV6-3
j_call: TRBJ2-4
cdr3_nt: TGTGCCAGCAGTTACGCTAGCGGGAGGGAAGGGAACATTCAGTACTTC
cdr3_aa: CASSYASGREGNIQYF

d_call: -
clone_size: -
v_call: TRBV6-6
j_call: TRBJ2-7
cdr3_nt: TGTGCCAGCAGTTACTCGGGGAAATCGGGGGCTGGCGAGCAGTACTTC
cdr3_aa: CASSYSGKSGAGEQYF

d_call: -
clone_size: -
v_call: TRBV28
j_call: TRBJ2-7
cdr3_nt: TGTGCCAGCAGTTTGTTCCAGACTCGAATCTACGAGCAGTACTTC
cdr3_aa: CASSLFQTRIYEQYF

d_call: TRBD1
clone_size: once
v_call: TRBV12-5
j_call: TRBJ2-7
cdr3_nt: TGTGCTAGTGGTCTCCGACAGGGGACACACTACTACGAGCAGTACTTC
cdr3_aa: CASGLRQGTHYYEQYF

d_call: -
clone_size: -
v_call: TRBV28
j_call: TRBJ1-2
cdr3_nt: TGTGCCAGCAGTCCACCGACGGCTAACTATGGCTACACCTTC
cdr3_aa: CASSPPTANYGYTF

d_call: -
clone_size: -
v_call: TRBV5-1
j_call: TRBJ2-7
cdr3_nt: TGCGCCAGCAGGGTAAATTCAGGGTCCCACGAGCAGTACTTC
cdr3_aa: CASRVNSGSHEQYF

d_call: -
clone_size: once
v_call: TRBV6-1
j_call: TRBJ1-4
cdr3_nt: TGTGCCAGCAGTGAAAGAGGAGGAGCGGAAAAACTGTTTTTT
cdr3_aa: CASSERGGAEKLFF

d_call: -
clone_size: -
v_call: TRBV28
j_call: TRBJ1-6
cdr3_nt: TGTGCCAGCGAGGGCTATAATTCACCCCTCCACTTT
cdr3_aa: CASEGYNSPLHF

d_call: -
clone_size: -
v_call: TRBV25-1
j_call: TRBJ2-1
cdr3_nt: TGTGCCAGCAGTGAATGGGGGGACACAGGATACAATGAGCAGTTCTTC
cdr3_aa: CASSEWGDTGYNEQFF

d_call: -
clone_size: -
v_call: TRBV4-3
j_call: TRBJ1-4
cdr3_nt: TGCGCCAGCAGCCCTCAGACGGGCCTGGCTAATGAAAAACTGTTTTTT
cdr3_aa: CASSPQTGLANEKLFF

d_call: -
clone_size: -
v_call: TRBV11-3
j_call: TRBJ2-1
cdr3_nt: TGTGCCAGCAGCCGATGGGACGGGAAGCATGAGCAGTTCTTC
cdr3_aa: CASSRWDGKHEQFF

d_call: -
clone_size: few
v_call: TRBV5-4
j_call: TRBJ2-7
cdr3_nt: TGTGCCAGCAGCTTCGATACCTACGAGCAGTACTTC
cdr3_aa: CASSFDTYEQYF

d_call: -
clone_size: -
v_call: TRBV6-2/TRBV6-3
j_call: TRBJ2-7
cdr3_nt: TGTGCCAGCAGTCAAGACGGCCCCGGCGTTACGGGTGTGTACGAGCAGTACTTC
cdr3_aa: CASSQDGPGVTGVYEQYF

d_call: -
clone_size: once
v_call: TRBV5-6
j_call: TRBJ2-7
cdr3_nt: TGTGCCAGCACCTCGTACAACGAGCAGTACTTC
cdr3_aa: CASTSYNEQYF

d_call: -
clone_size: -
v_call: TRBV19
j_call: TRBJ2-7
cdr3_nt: TGTGCCAGTAGTATGACCGCTCGTCCCTACGAGCAGTACTTC
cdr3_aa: CASSMTARPYEQYF

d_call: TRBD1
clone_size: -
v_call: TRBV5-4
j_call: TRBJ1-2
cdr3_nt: TGTGCCAGCATCCGACAGGGGGCAAGCTATGGCTACACCTTC
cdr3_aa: CASIRQGASYGYTF

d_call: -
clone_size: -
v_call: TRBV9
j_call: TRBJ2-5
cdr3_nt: TGTGCCAGCAGCGTAGCCGGGTACGAGACCCAGTACTTC
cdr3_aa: CASSVAGYETQYF